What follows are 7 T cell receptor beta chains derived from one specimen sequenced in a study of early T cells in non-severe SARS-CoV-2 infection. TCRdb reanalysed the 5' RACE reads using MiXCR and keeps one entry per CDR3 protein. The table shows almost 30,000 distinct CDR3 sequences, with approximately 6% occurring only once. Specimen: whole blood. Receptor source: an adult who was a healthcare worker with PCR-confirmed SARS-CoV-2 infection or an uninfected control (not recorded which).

This CDR3 reads CASSSTVPGEQYF. CDR3 DNA: TGTGCCAGCAGTTCGACGGTACCGGGCGAGCAGTACTTC. The chain has TRBV6-6 and TRBJ2-7; D ambiguous. The CDR3 sequence is 13 residues long. Trimming left V 4 bases short and J 6 bases short, with 13 bases between. Germline V CDR1 and CDR2: MNHNY, SVGAGI (reference sequence).

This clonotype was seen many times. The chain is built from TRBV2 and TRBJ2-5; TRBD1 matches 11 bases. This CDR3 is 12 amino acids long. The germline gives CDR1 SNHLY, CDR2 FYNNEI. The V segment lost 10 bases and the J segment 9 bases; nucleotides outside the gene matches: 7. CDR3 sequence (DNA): TGTGCCACCTCCGGGACAGGGGGATCCCAGTACTTC. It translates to CATSGTGGSQYF.

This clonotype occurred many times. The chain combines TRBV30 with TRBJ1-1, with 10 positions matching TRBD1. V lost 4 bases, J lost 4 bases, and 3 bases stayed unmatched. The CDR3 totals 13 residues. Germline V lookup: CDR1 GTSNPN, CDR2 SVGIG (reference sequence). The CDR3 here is CAWIGQGVTEAFF. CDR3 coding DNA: TGTGCCTGGATCGGACAGGGGGTCACTGAAGCTTTCTTT.

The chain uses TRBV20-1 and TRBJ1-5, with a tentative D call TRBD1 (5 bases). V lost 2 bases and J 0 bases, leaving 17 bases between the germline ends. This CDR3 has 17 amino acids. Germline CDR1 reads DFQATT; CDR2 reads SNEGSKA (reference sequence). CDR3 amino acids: CSARTGGLIHSNQPQHF. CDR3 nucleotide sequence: TGCAGTGCTAGAACCGGGGGTCTGATCCATAGCAATCAGCCCCAGCATTTT.

The CDR3 is CASSQGGFEATDTQYF. The DNA for the CDR3 is TGTGCCAGCAGTCAGGGGGGCTTTGAGGCCACAGATACGCAGTATTTT. V gene TRBV6-2 or TRBV6-3 combines with J gene TRBJ2-3; TRBD1 might be the D (7 bases). Per the germline V gene, CDR1 is MNHEY and CDR2 is SVGEGT. This CDR3 is built from 16 residues. V gave up 5 bases and J gave up 2 bases, with 17 bases separating them.

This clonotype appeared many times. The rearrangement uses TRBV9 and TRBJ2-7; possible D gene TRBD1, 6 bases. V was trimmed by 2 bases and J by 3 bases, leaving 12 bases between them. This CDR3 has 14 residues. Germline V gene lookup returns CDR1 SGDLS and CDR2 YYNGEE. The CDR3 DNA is TGTGCCAGCAGCGTGGGACAAGGAAACTACGAGCAGTACTTC. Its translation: CASSVGQGNYEQYF. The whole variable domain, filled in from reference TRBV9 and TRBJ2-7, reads DSGVTQTPKHLITATGQRVTLRCSPRSGDLSVYWYQQSLDQGLQFLIQYYNGEERAKGNILERFSAQQFPDLHSELNLSSLELGDSALYFCASSVGQGNYEQYFGPGTRLTVT.

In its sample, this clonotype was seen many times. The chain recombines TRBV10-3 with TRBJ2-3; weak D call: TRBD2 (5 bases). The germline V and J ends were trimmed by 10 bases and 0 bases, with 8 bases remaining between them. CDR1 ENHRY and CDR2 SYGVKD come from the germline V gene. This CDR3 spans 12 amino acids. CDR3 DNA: TGTGCCACCCGGGAAAGCACAGATACGCAGTATTTT. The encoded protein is CATRESTDTQYF.